The 3 T cell receptor beta chains given below trace back to one sample, sequenced in a study of cytomegalovirus exposure and HLA in healthy donors. The primer mix had 60 Vbeta and 13 Jbeta primers. This table comes from immunoSEQ multiplex PCR, and its TCRdb copy is limited to in-frame clones, with some not included. This sample yields about 140,000 clones, of which around 75% are seen a single time; 2.5% to 3.5% belongs to the top ten. Sequencing was done on a sample of PBMCs. These receptors were obtained from a man aged 40-50 years in good health and CMV-seronegative.

The rearrangement uses TRBV29-1 and TRBJ2-7; 8 bases map to TRBD1. Looked up from germline, CDR1 is SQVTM and CDR2 is ANQGSEA. The CDR3 has 15 amino acids. V shed 3 bases and J 2 bases; nucleotides not matched to a gene: 9. The CDR3 sequence is CSVEWLGQATYEQYF. Here the CDR3 DNA reads TGCAGCGTTGAGTGGTTGGGACAGGCAACCTACGAGCAGTACTTC.

This sequence joins TRBV5-1 and TRBJ1-1, with D perhaps TRBD1 (6 bases). V was trimmed by 5 bases and J by 1 base, leaving 12 bases between them. Looked up from germline, CDR1 is SGHRS and CDR2 is YFSETQ. The CDR3 spans 14 residues. This CDR3 reads CASRYGQKNTEAFF. The DNA for the CDR3 is TGCGCCAGCAGATACGGACAGAAGAACACTGAAGCTTTCTTT.

This chain links TRBV7-7 with TRBJ2-1; 9 bases line up with TRBD1. V lost 3 bases, J lost 8 bases, and 5 bases stayed unmatched. CDR3 length: 14 residues. Germline V gene lookup returns CDR1 SSHAT and CDR2 FNYEAQ (reference sequence). The CDR3 DNA follows: TGTGCCAGCAGCTTGCAGGGACAGGGCCATGAGCAGTTCTTC. Translated, it gives CASSLQGQGHEQFF.